The rows below give T cell receptor beta chains drawn from one sample of a study of blood T cell repertoires in COVID-19. Profiled with immunoSEQ multiplex PCR; TCRdb holds only in-frame clones, not every one. The sample contains some 160,000 clones, just under 90% of which appear only once. Sequenced: peripheral blood. These receptors all stem from a woman in her 70s with COVID-19, enrolled during active disease. CDR3s include the opening cysteine and the closing phenylalanine or tryptophan. The D gene is left open where the match is weak. Expanded clones are given a class, and other clones once, few, many or no size at all.

v_gene	abundance	d_gene	j_gene	CDR3nt	CDR3aa
TRBV9	-	-	TRBJ1-3	TGTGCCAGCAGCGTAGCCCCGAACGGGGGGGTGGGAAACACCATATATTTT	CASSVAPNGGVGNTIYF
TRBV2	-	-	TRBJ1-3	TGTGCCAGCAGCCCCCTTTTGGGAGGAGACTCTGGAAACACCATATATTTT	CASSPLLGGDSGNTIYF
TRBV7-8	-	-	TRBJ2-1	TGTGCCAGCAGCTTAGCGGGGGCTAATGAGCAGTTCTTC	CASSLAGANEQFF
TRBV28	few	-	TRBJ1-6	TGTGCCAGCAGCCTCGGGAGGCACGGTAATTCACCCCTCCACTTT	CASSLGRHGNSPLHF
TRBV7-9	-	TRBD2	TRBJ2-1	TGTGCCAGCAGCTTACGTAGGCGGGGGTCCTACAATGAGCAGTTCTTC	CASSLRRRGSYNEQFF
TRBV28	-	TRBD2	TRBJ2-7	TGTGCCACTAGCGGGGGTTCCTACGAGCAGTACTTC	CATSGGSYEQYF
TRBV5-6	-	TRBD2	TRBJ2-5	TGTGCCAGCAGCTTGAGTAGCGGGCTAGAGACCCAGTACTTC	CASSLSSGLETQYF
TRBV4-1	-	TRBD2	TRBJ2-1	TGCGCCAGCAGACTAGGCGGGACTAGCGGCTCCTACAATGAGCAGTTCTTC	CASRLGGTSGSYNEQFF
TRBV19	few	-	TRBJ1-3	TGTGCCAGTAGTATCACAGGGTCTGGAAACACCATATATTTT	CASSITGSGNTIYF
TRBV2	-	TRBD1	TRBJ2-3	TGTGCCAGCAGAGGGACAGTTAGCACAGATACGCAGTATTTT	CASRGTVSTDTQYF
TRBV11-3	-	-	TRBJ1-2	TGTGCCAGCAGTTTAGCAAAGGGGTGTCATGGCTACACCTTC	CASSLAKGCHGYTF
TRBV3-1/TRBV3-2	-	-	TRBJ1-4	TGTGCCAGCAGCAATCAGGGTTTGCGGAATGAAAAACTGTTTTTT	CASSNQGLRNEKLFF
TRBV6-2/TRBV6-3	-	TRBD1	TRBJ2-4	TGTGCCAGCAGTTATGGGACAGGGGGTTTCAAAAACATTCAGTACTTC	CASSYGTGGFKNIQYF
TRBV18	-	-	TRBJ1-5	TGTGCCAGCTCACCACTTGTAAGCAATCAGCCCCAGCATTTT	CASSPLVSNQPQHF
TRBV6-5	-	-	TRBJ2-1	TGTGCCAGCAGTTACAGGGACACCAACTACAATGAGCAGTTCTTC	CASSYRDTNYNEQFF
TRBV19	-	TRBD1	TRBJ2-4	TGTGCCAGTAGTATAGAAGGTTCAGGGGGTTTCCTCTACCCGGTCTCCAAAAACATTCAGTACTTC	CASSIEGSGGFLYPVSKNIQYF
TRBV30	-	-	TRBJ2-3	TGTGCCTGGAGTCGGGGGACTAGCACAGATACGCAGTATTTT	CAWSRGTSTDTQYF
TRBV6-5	few	TRBD1	TRBJ1-1	TGTGCCAGCAGCCTTGAAGGGACAGGGGTAGCTTTCTTT	CASSLEGTGVAFF
TRBV5-1	-	TRBD1	TRBJ1-4	TGCGCCAGCAGCTTGGCCCCCCAGGGGGCGCGAAATGAAAAACTGTTTTTT	CASSLAPQGARNEKLFF
TRBV19	-	TRBD1	TRBJ1-1	TGTGCCAGTAGTACAGGGGGTGGCACTGAAGCTTTCTTT	CASSTGGGTEAFF
TRBV7-3	-	TRBD2	TRBJ2-3	TGTGCCAGCAGCGCCCAAGGGGGGACTAGCTACGGGCAGTATTTT	CASSAQGGTSYGQYF
TRBV6-5	-	TRBD1	TRBJ1-1	TGTGCCAGCAGCCCGGACAGGGGCACTGAAGCTTTCTTT	CASSPDRGTEAFF
TRBV7-8	once	-	TRBJ2-7	TGTGCCAGCAGCTTATTTGCGGGCGAGCAGTACTTC	CASSLFAGEQYF
TRBV30	-	-	TRBJ2-1	TGTGCCTGGAGCTCGGGGGTAGTTGAGCAGTTCTTC	CAWSSGVVEQFF
TRBV11-2	-	TRBD1	TRBJ1-1	TGTGCCAGCAGCTTAGGACAGGGGAATAAAGAAGAAGCTTTCTTT	CASSLGQGNKEEAFF
TRBV28	-	-	TRBJ1-1	TGTGCCAGCAGTTCCCCAGGCGGGTCGGACACTGAAGCTTTCTTT	CASSSPGGSDTEAFF
TRBV2	-	TRBD1	TRBJ1-4	TGTGCCAGCACTCGAGACAGGGGTGAGGAAAAACTGTTTTTT	CASTRDRGEEKLFF
TRBV2	-	TRBD2	TRBJ2-5	TGTGCCAGCAGTGGGGTTAGCGGGGGGATCACAGAGACCCAGTACTTC	CASSGVSGGITETQYF
TRBV7-9	-	-	TRBJ2-5	TGTGCCAGCAGCTTAGATCCGTTTCGGACTAAACAAGAGACCCAGTACTTC	CASSLDPFRTKQETQYF